This TCR beta chain was sequenced during a study of cytomegalovirus exposure and HLA in healthy donors. Findings of the study overall: Most TCR sequences proved rare, with some public TCRs found in many donors. The authors listed some 150 TCR beta chains as cytomegalovirus-associated.

This clone was recorded a few times. Antigen unknown. The sample contains more than one DNA sequence encoding this CDR3. The PCR used 60 Vbeta and 13 Jbeta primers. Original processing notes: In a later analysis, the count reached 75 million to 90 million unique TCR beta chains, with 10 million to 14 million shared. Some clones are missing from TCRdb's copy, which holds only in-frame ones; the method was immunoSEQ multiplex PCR. Clone size and the V and J calls come from that table; the DNA yielded D and trimming. The table has approximately 190,000 clones, roughly 84% seen once. The CDR3 spans 16 residues. CDR1 MDHEN and CDR2 SYDVKM come from the germline V gene. Trimming removed 1 base from V and 3 bases from J; junction bases left unmatched: 3.

The sequenced sample was PBMCs. The chain joins TRBV28 to TRBJ2-2; the match to TRBD1 covers 9 bases. This receptor was taken from a woman in her forties or fifties in good health and CMV-seropositive. The DNA of the CDR3 is TGTGCCAGCAGTTTATCCGGGACAGGGCACACCGGGGAGCTGTTTTTT. It encodes CASSLSGTGHTGELFF.